This passage covers 17 T cell receptor beta chains from one sample sequenced in a study of regulatory T cells in long-lasting Graves disease. This sample's time point: persistent/refractory GD, antithyroid drugs over 5 years with positive TRAb. The TCR library used RNA extracted from PBMCs. Construction of the TCR beta libraries employed iRepertoire HTBI primers in conjunction with Arm-PCR of CDR3 regions. TCRdb fed the multiplex PCR reads into MiXCR, producing one record per CDR3 protein. The table shows 350,000 to 450,000 distinct CDR3 sequences, with under 25% occurring only once. The sequences come from peripheral blood mononuclear cells (PBMCs), collected when the disease was refractory, from a patient treated with antithyroid drugs. The receptor set was obtained from a female donor with Graves disease.

This clonotype has ten or more counts. The chain employs TRBV15 and TRBJ2-7, with TRBD1 matching over 7 bases. The CDR3 length is 15 residues. The J segment lost 1 base and the V segment lost 0 bases, leaving 3 bases of the junction unmatched. CDR1 and CDR2 from the germline V gene are LNHNV and YYDKDF (reference sequence). DNA of the CDR3: TGTGCCACCAGCAGAGATCCGGGACAGTCCTACGAGCAGTACTTC. Protein product: CATSRDPGQSYEQYF.

This clonotype came up a few times. The CDR3: CSATQGIGYGYTF. The CDR3 region has the DNA TGCAGTGCTACTCAGGGTATCGGCTATGGCTACACCTTC. This chain links TRBV20-1 with TRBJ1-2; TRBD1 might be the D (5 bases). The germline V gene has CDR1 DFQATT and CDR2 SNEGSKA (reference sequence). There are 13 residues in the CDR3. V gave up 4 bases and J gave up 4 bases, with 13 bases separating them.

This clonotype was recorded many times. The chain combines TRBV6-1 with TRBJ2-4, with 8 bases matching TRBD1. The ends lost 1 base at V and 8 bases at J; junction bases unmatched: 7. This CDR3 region has 15 residues. The germline V gene has CDR1 MNHNS and CDR2 SASEGT. CDR3 nucleotides: TGTGCCAGCAGTGAAGGGACAGGGAATTCGGACATTCAGTACTTC. This translates into CASSEGTGNSDIQYF.

This clonotype was counted at least ten times. CDR3 sequence (DNA): TGTGCCAGCAGTTTGGCAGACACCGGGGAGCTGTTTTTT. Translation: CASSLADTGELFF. This chain connects TRBV28 to TRBJ2-2; D gene ambiguous. This CDR3 has 13 residues. Germline-derived CDR1 and CDR2 are MDHEN and SYDVKM. V was pared by 3 bases and J by 3 bases, with 5 bases between.

This clonotype was detected ten times or more. The J gene is TRBJ2-7, the V gene TRBV3-1; a possible D gene is TRBD2 (6 bases). The CDR3 length is 15 residues. Trimming cost V 1 base and J 3 bases, with 13 bases left between them. Germline V gene sequence: CDR1 LGHDT, CDR2 YNNKEL (reference sequence). CDR3 protein: CASSQGLDGFYEQYF. As DNA, the CDR3 is TGTGCCAGCAGCCAAGGACTAGACGGCTTCTACGAGCAGTACTTC.

This clonotype occurred many times. J is TRBJ1-1 and V is TRBV6-1, with D unclear. Per the germline V gene, CDR1 is MNHNS and CDR2 is SASEGT. V shed 2 bases and J shed 1 base, with 11 bases lying between them. There are 15 residues in the CDR3. The CDR3 DNA reads as TGTGCCAGCAGTGAACCGTACATCCGGAACACTGAAGCTTTCTTT. Its protein is CASSEPYIRNTEAFF.

The J gene is TRBJ2-2, the V gene TRBV6-1, with TRBD2 as a possible D gene (6 bases). The CDR3 has 16 amino acids. The germline V and J ends were trimmed by 6 bases and 0 bases, with 14 bases remaining between them. CDR1 and CDR2 (germline): MNHNS, SASEGT. The CDR3 protein is CASRIPGLANTGELFF. In DNA, the CDR3 is TGTGCCAGCAGAATACCGGGACTGGCGAACACCGGGGAGCTGTTTTTT.

The rearrangement uses TRBV5-4 and TRBJ1-4; 7 nucleotides match TRBD1. V lost 0 bases to trimming and J lost 2 bases; unmatched junction nucleotides: 4. Germline CDR1 is SGHNT and CDR2 is YYREEE (reference sequence). This CDR3 region has 16 residues. CDR3 region: CASSLGPTGTNEKLFF. The CDR3 coding sequence is TGTGCCAGCAGCTTGGGCCCGACAGGGACTAATGAAAAACTGTTTTTT. Full variable domain (missing parts from reference TRBV5-4 and TRBJ1-4): ETGVTQSPTHLIKTRGQQVTLRCSSQSGHNTVSWYQQALGQGPQFIFQYYREEENGRGNFPPRFSGLQFPNYSSELNVNALELDDSALYLCASSLGPTGTNEKLFFGSGTQLSVL.

This clonotype was recorded at least ten times. A read error may account for a junction end that differs from germline. The chain is built from TRBV4-1 and TRBJ1-1; D is undetermined. The CDR3 contains 13 residues. Germline CDR1 reads MGHRA; CDR2 reads YSYEKL. The CDR3 DNA reads as TGTGCCAGCAGCCAAGCCCGTAACACTGAAGCTTTCTTT. This gives the protein CASSQARNTEAFF.

The sample holds a few counts of this clonotype. V usage is TRBV7-2 and J usage is TRBJ1-2, with D possibly TRBD1 on 5 matching bases. The CDR3 is 13 residues long. V was cut by 2 bases and J by 8 bases, with 12 bases left in between. Germline loops: CDR1 SGHTA, CDR2 FQGNSA. The CDR3, as DNA: TGTGCCAGCAGCTTATGGGCAGGGAGCGGCTACACCTTC. Amino acids: CASSLWAGSGYTF.

This clonotype was counted ten times or more. The chain uses TRBV2 and TRBJ1-2, with D uncertain. Germline CDR1 is SNHLY and CDR2 is FYNNEI. The CDR3 has 11 amino acids. V shed 11 bases and J shed 2 bases, with 9 bases lying between them. For the CDR3, the DNA is TGTGCCGAGCAACGAAACTATGGCTACACCTTC. Amino acids: CAEQRNYGYTF. The entire variable domain, with the rest obtained from reference TRBV2 and TRBJ1-2, is as follows: EPEVTQTPSHQVTQMGQEVILRCVPISNHLYFYWYRQILGQKVEFLVSFYNNEISEKSEIFDDQFSVERPDGSNFTLKIRSTKLEDSAMYFCAEQRNYGYTFGSGTRLTVV.

In its sample, this clonotype was seen many times. The V gene is TRBV12-3 or TRBV12-4, the J gene TRBJ1-6; 8 bases are shared with TRBD1. CDR3 length: 18 amino acids. V dropped 6 bases and J dropped 7; count of bases not matched to a gene: 17. In nucleotides, the CDR3 is TGTGCCAGCAGCCCTAGGTCAGGGGGCGGGATTGGCAATTCACCCCTCCACTTT. It translates to CASSPRSGGGIGNSPLHF.

This clonotype was counted a single time. In DNA, the CDR3 is TGTGCCAGCAGCCTGCCGGGACTAGCGGGAGCGAGGGGGACCCAGTACTTC. It is translated as CASSLPGLAGARGTQYF. The rearrangement links TRBV3-1 to TRBJ2-5, with TRBD2 matching 14 bases. The V segment lost 4 bases and the J segment 7 bases; nucleotides outside the gene matches: 11. CDR3 length: 17 amino acids. Germline CDR1 is LGHDT and CDR2 is YNNKEL (reference sequence).

This clonotype turned up a few times. The gene calls are TRBV6-5 and TRBJ2-1, with 7 bases that match TRBD2. The CDR3 is made up of 16 amino acids. Unmatched junction bases numbered 10, after V lost 2 bases and J lost 6 bases. In germline, CDR1 is MNHEY, CDR2 SVGAGI. CDR3 in DNA: TGTGCCAGCAGTTACGTGTCGCGGGAGCCCCTCAATGAGCAGTTCTTC. Its protein product is CASSYVSREPLNEQFF.

This clonotype was seen ten or more times. The V and J genes are TRBV10-3 and TRBJ2-7, with D tentatively TRBD2 (6 bases). This CDR3 has 13 amino acids. Germline values: CDR1 ENHRY, CDR2 SYGVKD. V lost 5 bases to trimming and J lost 7 bases, with 15 bases between them. The CDR3 nucleotides read TGTGCCATCAGTCGGGACCGGGACTTAGAGCAGTACTTC. This encodes CAISRDRDLEQYF.

This clonotype has more than one count but fewer than ten. In nucleotides, the CDR3 is TGTGCCTGGACGCAGGGCAGGGGAGGCAATGAGCAGTTCTTC. Translated, it gives CAWTQGRGGNEQFF. V usage is TRBV30 and J usage is TRBJ2-1; the D gene could be TRBD1 or TRBD2 (6 bases each). The CDR3 runs 14 residues. The germline V and J ends were trimmed by 4 bases and 6 bases, with 16 bases remaining between them. The germline V gene has CDR1 GTSNPN and CDR2 SVGIG (reference sequence).

This clonotype has at least ten counts. The V and J genes are TRBV12-3 or TRBV12-4 and TRBJ2-7; a weak D match, TRBD2 (6 bases). The CDR3 runs to 15 residues. Trimming shortened V by 5 bases and J by 1 base, and 15 bases separated the two germline ends. The CDR3 region is CASSGVTRSSYEQYF. DNA for the CDR3: TGTGCCAGCAGTGGCGTGACTAGATCATCCTACGAGCAGTACTTC.